Given below is one T cell receptor (beta chain) in context. Measured with immunoSEQ multiplex PCR; TCRdb has only the in-frame clones, and not every one. The sample lists approximately 490,000 clones; about four fifths were seen once. This sample is part of a study of shared T cell receptors in the human thymus. CDR3 size: 16 residues. J lost 7 bases, V lost 0 bases, and 8 bases had no gene match. Germline loops: CDR1 LGHNA, CDR2 YSLEER. The same specimen was also included in a second study, on human thymus T cells. As that report states: Those donating were healthy Finnish infants in corrective surgery for congenital heart defects. In corrective heart surgery, resections were taken, and these provided the thymus tissue. Related research described strongly overlapping thymic repertoires in unrelated people.

This receptor was obtained from a boy in the first two years of life with a congenital heart defect. The V and J genes are TRBV4-3 and TRBJ2-1, with 8 bases fitting TRBD1. Sample: thymocytes. CDR3 in amino acids: CASSQDRQGAGNEQFF. The DNA for the CDR3 is TGCGCCAGCAGCCAAGATCGGCAGGGGGCGGGAAATGAGCAGTTCTTC.